Listed below are T cell receptor beta chains from one sample, sequenced in a study of cytomegalovirus exposure and HLA in healthy donors. Data came from immunoSEQ multiplex PCR; TCRdb stores just in-frame clones and leaves some out. The data show 90,000 to 120,000 clones, around 10% seen once. Sequencing was done on a sample of PBMCs. Receptors were obtained from a man aged 40-49 years in good health and CMV-seropositive. Each CDR3 is given with its conserved first and last residue. Each record gives: J gene, D gene, V gene, clone size, CDR3 DNA, CDR3 protein. A D gene is named only where the DNA matches it firmly. Expanded clones are given a class, and other clones once, few, many or no size at all.

j_call: TRBJ1-1; d_call: NA; v_call: TRBV21-1; clone_size: NA; cdr3_nt: TGTGCCAGCAGCATGAGGTCTCACACTGAAGCTTTCTTT; cdr3_aa: CASSMRSHTEAFF
j_call: TRBJ2-5; d_call: TRBD2; v_call: TRBV5-1; clone_size: NA; cdr3_nt: TGCGCCAGCAGCTTGGGAGTAGCGGGGTCGCAAGAGACCCAGTACTTC; cdr3_aa: CASSLGVAGSQETQYF
j_call: TRBJ1-1; d_call: TRBD1; v_call: TRBV4-1; clone_size: few; cdr3_nt: TGCGCCAGCAGCCATACGACAGGGGGCGCAACTGAAGCTTTCTTT; cdr3_aa: CASSHTTGGATEAFF
j_call: TRBJ2-2; d_call: NA; v_call: TRBV4-2; clone_size: few; cdr3_nt: TGTGCCAGCAGCCAAGAAGGAGGCAGGATGAACACCGGGGAGCTGTTTTTT; cdr3_aa: CASSQEGGRMNTGELFF
j_call: TRBJ2-7; d_call: TRBD2; v_call: TRBV7-3; clone_size: few; cdr3_nt: TGTGCCAGCAGCCAAAGGCTAGCGGGCTCCGAGCAGTACTTC; cdr3_aa: CASSQRLAGSEQYF
j_call: TRBJ2-7; d_call: NA; v_call: TRBV28; clone_size: NA; cdr3_nt: TGTGCCAGCAGTTTAACCAGGGTGCCCTACGAGCAGTACTTC; cdr3_aa: CASSLTRVPYEQYF
j_call: TRBJ2-4; d_call: NA; v_call: TRBV5-6; clone_size: few; cdr3_nt: TGTGCCAGCAGCTTGGAGTCTTTGCACAGTATAGCCAAAAACATTCAGTACTTC; cdr3_aa: CASSLESLHSIAKNIQYF
j_call: TRBJ1-2; d_call: NA; v_call: TRBV5-6; clone_size: NA; cdr3_nt: TGTGCCAGCAGCTTTTTTTCTGTCACTGGAGATGGCTACACCTTC; cdr3_aa: CASSFFSVTGDGYTF
j_call: TRBJ2-7; d_call: NA; v_call: TRBV5-1; clone_size: NA; cdr3_nt: TGCGCCAGCAGCTTGGGAGGATTTGACGAGCAGTACTTC; cdr3_aa: CASSLGGFDEQYF
j_call: TRBJ2-3; d_call: TRBD2; v_call: TRBV4-1; clone_size: few; cdr3_nt: TGCGCCAGCAGCCCTCCTCGGGCTAGCGGGAGCCCAGATACGCAGTATTTT; cdr3_aa: CASSPPRASGSPDTQYF
j_call: TRBJ2-4; d_call: TRBD2; v_call: TRBV6-5; clone_size: NA; cdr3_nt: TGTGCCAGCAGTTACGGAGCTAGCGGGAGTACCAACATTCAGTACTTC; cdr3_aa: CASSYGASGSTNIQYF
j_call: TRBJ1-5; d_call: NA; v_call: TRBV19; clone_size: few; cdr3_nt: TGTGCCAGTAGCCCACAGGGACCGGAAATTAAGCCCCAGCATTTT; cdr3_aa: CASSPQGPEIKPQHF
j_call: TRBJ2-7; d_call: TRBD1; v_call: TRBV5-6; clone_size: NA; cdr3_nt: TGTGCCAGCAGCCGGGACAGCTACGAGCAGTACTTC; cdr3_aa: CASSRDSYEQYF
j_call: TRBJ2-7; d_call: TRBD2; v_call: TRBV18; clone_size: few; cdr3_nt: TGTGCCAGCTCACCAGCGGGGGTTAACGAGCAGTACTTC; cdr3_aa: CASSPAGVNEQYF
j_call: TRBJ2-7; d_call: NA; v_call: TRBV28; clone_size: NA; cdr3_nt: TGTGCCAGCAGCACGGGGTTGGCTTCCTTATTC; cdr3_aa: CASSTGLASLF
j_call: TRBJ2-1; d_call: TRBD1; v_call: TRBV14; clone_size: NA; cdr3_nt: TGTGCCAGCAGCCAACAACGGACAGGGGTTTCCTCCTACAATGAGCAGTTCTTC; cdr3_aa: CASSQQRTGVSSYNEQFF
j_call: TRBJ1-6; d_call: TRBD1; v_call: TRBV7-8; clone_size: NA; cdr3_nt: TGTGCCAGCAGCTTAGGACAGGGCGCAAATTCACCCCTCCACTTT; cdr3_aa: CASSLGQGANSPLHF
j_call: TRBJ2-2; d_call: NA; v_call: TRBV5-1; clone_size: few; cdr3_nt: TGCGCGTCAAAGGTGGGGGCGCCGAACACCGGGGAGCTGTTTTTT; cdr3_aa: CASKVGAPNTGELFF
j_call: TRBJ2-1; d_call: TRBD2; v_call: TRBV19; clone_size: once; cdr3_nt: TGTGCCAGTGCGGGGCTAGCGGGGTTCAATGAGCAGTTCTTC; cdr3_aa: CASAGLAGFNEQFF
j_call: TRBJ1-1; d_call: TRBD1; v_call: TRBV30; clone_size: NA; cdr3_nt: TGTGCCTGGAGAGCCCCGGGACAGGGCGCAAAATGCACTGAAGCTTTCTTT; cdr3_aa: CAWRAPGQGAKCTEAFF
j_call: TRBJ2-1; d_call: TRBD2; v_call: TRBV14; clone_size: NA; cdr3_nt: TGTGCCAGCAGCCAAGTAGCGGGAGAGAATAATGAGCAGTTCTTC; cdr3_aa: CASSQVAGENNEQFF
j_call: TRBJ1-4; d_call: NA; v_call: TRBV6-1; clone_size: few; cdr3_nt: TGTGCCAGCAGTGGAGACAGGCGTTCAACTAATGAAAAACTGTTTTTT; cdr3_aa: CASSGDRRSTNEKLFF
j_call: TRBJ2-7; d_call: NA; v_call: TRBV28; clone_size: few; cdr3_nt: TGTGCCAGCAGTCCCCCCCGAGCGGGCTACGAGCAGTACTTC; cdr3_aa: CASSPPRAGYEQYF
j_call: TRBJ1-4; d_call: NA; v_call: TRBV5-1; clone_size: NA; cdr3_nt: TGCGCCAGCAGCTTGGGGTCACAGGCCCATAATGAAAAACTGTTTTTT; cdr3_aa: CASSLGSQAHNEKLFF
j_call: TRBJ2-3; d_call: TRBD2; v_call: TRBV27; clone_size: NA; cdr3_nt: TGTGCCAGTCGCGGGAGGGCCGGGGGCACAGATACGCAGTATTTT; cdr3_aa: CASRGRAGGTDTQYF
j_call: TRBJ1-1; d_call: TRBD1; v_call: TRBV5-1; clone_size: few; cdr3_nt: TGCGCCAGCAGCACAGGGGGAGCTGAAGCTTTCTTT; cdr3_aa: CASSTGGAEAFF
j_call: TRBJ2-5; d_call: TRBD1; v_call: TRBV4-1; clone_size: few; cdr3_nt: TGCGCCAGCAGCCAGCGCCGCCGGGACAGGGGATCTGGGGCCAAAGAGACCCAGTACTTC; cdr3_aa: CASSQRRRDRGSGAKETQYF
j_call: TRBJ2-5; d_call: NA; v_call: TRBV5-5; clone_size: few; cdr3_nt: TGTGCCAGCAGCCCCCGCGGGACCCAAGAGACCCAGTACTTC; cdr3_aa: CASSPRGTQETQYF
j_call: TRBJ2-3; d_call: NA; v_call: TRBV7-3; clone_size: NA; cdr3_nt: TGTGCCAGCAGCTTAGATAGGTCCCCCGGGACAGATACGCAGTATTTT; cdr3_aa: CASSLDRSPGTDTQYF
j_call: TRBJ2-5; d_call: NA; v_call: TRBV5-8; clone_size: many; cdr3_nt: TGTGCCAGCAGCTCCCCGGACTACGAAGAGACCCAGTACTTC; cdr3_aa: CASSSPDYEETQYF
j_call: TRBJ2-7; d_call: NA; v_call: TRBV11-2; clone_size: NA; cdr3_nt: TGTGCCAGCAGCTTTCAGGCGGGACTTTACGAGCAGTACTTC; cdr3_aa: CASSFQAGLYEQYF
j_call: TRBJ2-7; d_call: NA; v_call: TRBV5-4; clone_size: NA; cdr3_nt: TGTGCCAGCAGCCCTGATACTAGCCGGAGCTCCTACGAGCAGTACTTC; cdr3_aa: CASSPDTSRSSYEQYF
j_call: TRBJ1-4; d_call: NA; v_call: TRBV7-9; clone_size: few; cdr3_nt: TGTGCCAGCAGCCAACCTGTGGGCAGGGCCACGACTAATGAAAAACTGTTTTTT; cdr3_aa: CASSQPVGRATTNEKLFF
j_call: TRBJ2-1; d_call: TRBD2; v_call: TRBV27; clone_size: few; cdr3_nt: TGTGCCAGCAGTCTTAGGACTAGCGGGAAGTCCTACAATGAGCAGTTCTTC; cdr3_aa: CASSLRTSGKSYNEQFF
j_call: TRBJ2-2; d_call: NA; v_call: TRBV30; clone_size: few; cdr3_nt: TGTGCCTGGAGTGTACAGTGGGGGGAGCTGTTTTTT; cdr3_aa: CAWSVQWGELFF
j_call: TRBJ1-2; d_call: TRBD1; v_call: TRBV19; clone_size: NA; cdr3_nt: TGTGCCAGTAGTCCAGGACAGGGTGGTAACTATTGCTACACCTTC; cdr3_aa: CASSPGQGGNYCYTF
j_call: TRBJ2-3; d_call: NA; v_call: TRBV4-3; clone_size: few; cdr3_nt: TGCGCCAGCAGCCAAACTCTAGCAGCCAGCACAGATACGCAGTATTTT; cdr3_aa: CASSQTLAASTDTQYF
j_call: TRBJ2-1; d_call: TRBD2; v_call: TRBV7-3; clone_size: NA; cdr3_nt: TGTGCCAGCAGCCTACCGATAGCGGGAGGCGTTTACAATGAGCAGTTCTTC; cdr3_aa: CASSLPIAGGVYNEQFF
j_call: TRBJ2-7; d_call: NA; v_call: TRBV6-5; clone_size: NA; cdr3_nt: TGTGCCAGCAGTTATGTAGGTCTCAGGTACTACGAGCAGTACTTC; cdr3_aa: CASSYVGLRYYEQYF
j_call: TRBJ1-2; d_call: NA; v_call: TRBV6-5; clone_size: few; cdr3_nt: TGTGCCAGCAGAGAGACTTTCAGGGACTATGGCTACACCTTC; cdr3_aa: CASRETFRDYGYTF
j_call: TRBJ2-2; d_call: NA; v_call: TRBV28; clone_size: few; cdr3_nt: TGTGCCAGCAGCTCCGTATTGAGGGAGGAGCTGTTTTTT; cdr3_aa: CASSSVLREELFF
j_call: TRBJ2-3; d_call: TRBD2; v_call: TRBV4-3; clone_size: NA; cdr3_nt: TGCGCCAGCAGCCAAAGAACTAGGACTAGCGGGTCAGATACGCAGTATTTT; cdr3_aa: CASSQRTRTSGSDTQYF
j_call: TRBJ1-3; d_call: NA; v_call: TRBV6-1; clone_size: NA; cdr3_nt: TGTGCCAGCAGCAAGACACTCTCTGGAAACACCATATATTTT; cdr3_aa: CASSKTLSGNTIYF
j_call: TRBJ1-2; d_call: TRBD1; v_call: TRBV27; clone_size: NA; cdr3_nt: TGTGCCAGCAGTTCTGTGCGGGACAGGGCCAACTATGGCTACACCTTC; cdr3_aa: CASSSVRDRANYGYTF
j_call: TRBJ2-7; d_call: NA; v_call: TRBV5-6; clone_size: NA; cdr3_nt: TGTGCCAGCAGCTCGGCCGGGACAAATACCTACGAGCAGTACTTC; cdr3_aa: CASSSAGTNTYEQYF
j_call: TRBJ2-5; d_call: NA; v_call: TRBV7-9; clone_size: few; cdr3_nt: TGTGCCAGCAGCTTACCAGGGGGGGAGACCCAGTACTTC; cdr3_aa: CASSLPGGETQYF
j_call: TRBJ1-2; d_call: TRBD1; v_call: TRBV7-9; clone_size: few; cdr3_nt: TGTGCCAGCAGCGGAACAGGGGGCAACTATGGCTACACCTTC; cdr3_aa: CASSGTGGNYGYTF
j_call: TRBJ1-1; d_call: NA; v_call: TRBV6-5; clone_size: NA; cdr3_nt: TGTGCCAGCATTGCTGACAGCCCGAACACTGAAGCTTTCTTT; cdr3_aa: CASIADSPNTEAFF
j_call: TRBJ1-5; d_call: TRBD1; v_call: TRBV10-3; clone_size: few; cdr3_nt: TGTACCATCAGTGAGTCGTCAGGGGGCTCTAATCAGCCCCAGCATTTT; cdr3_aa: CTISESSGGSNQPQHF
j_call: TRBJ2-3; d_call: NA; v_call: TRBV4-1; clone_size: NA; cdr3_nt: TGCGCCAGCAGCCAAGATTTGGCGGGCGGACGGAATACGCAGTATTTT; cdr3_aa: CASSQDLAGGRNTQYF
j_call: TRBJ2-7; d_call: NA; v_call: TRBV30; clone_size: NA; cdr3_nt: TGTGCCTGGAATCCGAGCGGCTACGATCAGTACTTC; cdr3_aa: CAWNPSGYDQYF